This is a list of T cell receptor beta chains from one sample in a study of cytomegalovirus exposure and HLA in healthy donors. Here immunoSEQ multiplex PCR was the method, and the copy in TCRdb shows in-frame clones only, minus some. The sample includes under 150,000 clones, around 78% of them seen just once. Sequencing was carried out using PBMCs. These receptor sequences come from a woman in her thirties or forties in good health and CMV-seropositive. The CDR3 runs from the conserved cysteine through the conserved F or W. A D gene is named only where the DNA matches it firmly. The listing skips clone size in some rows; elsewhere it reads once, few, many or a size class.

>-|TRBJ2-7|TRBD2|TRBV11-2
TGTGCCAGCAGCCCCGGACTAGCGGGAGATCGCGAGCAGTACTTC
CASSPGLAGDREQYF
>-|TRBJ2-2|-|TRBV28
TGTGCCAGCAGCAAACTCGGGGAGCTGTTTTTT
CASSKLGELFF
>-|TRBJ1-1|TRBD1|TRBV5-1
TGCGCCAGCAGCTTAACAGGGGGCACTGAAGCTTTCTTT
CASSLTGGTEAFF
>-|TRBJ2-2|-|TRBV5-1
TGCGCCAGCAGCTTTAGCGCGACGAACACCGGGGAGCTGTTTTTT
CASSFSATNTGELFF
>-|TRBJ1-6|-|TRBV4-1
TGCGCCAGCAGCCAAGTGGTAGATTCACCCCTCCACTTT
CASSQVVDSPLHF
>few|TRBJ1-3|-|TRBV7-9
TGTTCCAGCAGCAACAGGGTGGGCTACAGCTCTGGAAACACCATATATTTT
CSSSNRVGYSSGNTIYF
>-|TRBJ1-2|TRBD1|TRBV2
TGTGCCAGCAGGACAGGGAACTATGGCTACACCTTC
CASRTGNYGYTF
>-|TRBJ1-5|-|TRBV7-2
TGTGCCAGCAGCCGGGGGGCTTTAGAGCCCCAGCATTTT
CASSRGALEPQHF
>few|TRBJ2-1|-|TRBV18
TGTGCCAGCTCATCAAACAATGAGCAGTTCTTC
CASSSNNEQFF
>few|TRBJ2-7|-|TRBV6-1
TGTGCCAGCACCCTCGGTGGACTGACCGGGGAGCAGTACTTC
CASTLGGLTGEQYF
>few|TRBJ2-7|-|TRBV7-2
TGTGCCAGCAGCCAGACAAACGGGGGACAGAAGTACTTC
CASSQTNGGQKYF
>-|TRBJ2-5|-|TRBV21-1
TGTGCCAGCAGCAAAGTGGGGCGAGGGGGAATACAAGAGACCCAGTACTTC
CASSKVGRGGIQETQYF
>-|TRBJ2-3|TRBD1|TRBV19
TGTGCCAGTACCGTAGACAGGGGAGTCACAGATACGCAGTATTTT
CASTVDRGVTDTQYF
>-|TRBJ1-3|-|TRBV10-1
TGCGCCAGCAACTACAGGGATACTGGAAACACCATATATTTT
CASNYRDTGNTIYF
>-|TRBJ2-5|TRBD2|TRBV19
TGTGCCAGTAACCCCGGGACTAGCGGGAGATCGAAGACCCAGTACTTC
CASNPGTSGRSKTQYF